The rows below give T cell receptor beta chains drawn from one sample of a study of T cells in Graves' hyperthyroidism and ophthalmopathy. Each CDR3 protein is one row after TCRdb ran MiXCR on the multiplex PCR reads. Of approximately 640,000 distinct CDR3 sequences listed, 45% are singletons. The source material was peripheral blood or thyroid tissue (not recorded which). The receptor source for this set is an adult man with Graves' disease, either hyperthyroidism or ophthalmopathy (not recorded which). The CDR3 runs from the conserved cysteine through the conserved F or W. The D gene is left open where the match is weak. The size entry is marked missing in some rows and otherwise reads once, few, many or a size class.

CDR3: CASSRASGTAVSYEQYF
DNA: TGTGCCAGCAGCCGGGCCTCCGGGACAGCCGTCTCCTACGAGCAGTACTTC
size: few
V: TRBV7-6
J: TRBJ2-7
D: TRBD1
length: 17

CDR3: CASSGTGVQPQHF
DNA: TGCGCCAGTTCCGGGACAGGGGTTCAGCCCCAGCATTTT
size: -
V: TRBV10-2
J: TRBJ1-5
D: TRBD1
length: 13

CDR3: CASRYEGSNYGYTF
DNA: TGCGCCAGCCGGTACGAGGGTTCTAACTATGGCTACACCTTC
size: -
V: TRBV5-1
J: TRBJ1-2
D: -
length: 14

CDR3: CASSLQEGRYEQYF
DNA: TGTGCCAGCAGCTTACAGGAGGGACGTTACGAGCAGTACTTC
size: many
V: TRBV7-8
J: TRBJ2-7
D: -
length: 14

CDR3: CASSPGLIRYEQYF
DNA: TGTGCCAGCAGCCCGGGACTCATACGCTACGAGCAGTACTTC
size: -
V: TRBV5-8
J: TRBJ2-7
D: -
length: 14

CDR3: CASSRRLSAGPNSPLHF
DNA: TGTGCCAGCAGCCGAAGGTTATCGGCGGGGCCTAATTCACCCCTCCACTTT
size: -
V: TRBV7-2
J: TRBJ1-6
D: -
length: 17

CDR3: CATSDTTDNSNQPQHF
DNA: TGTGCCACCAGTGACACGACAGATAATAGCAATCAGCCCCAGCATTTT
size: many
V: TRBV24-1
J: TRBJ1-5
D: -
length: 16

CDR3: CASGNQETQYF
DNA: TGTGCCAGCGGGAACCAAGAGACCCAGTACTTC
size: -
V: TRBV2
J: TRBJ2-5
D: -
length: 11

CDR3: CASGDETQYF
DNA: TGTGCCAGCGGGGACGAGACCCAGTACTTC
size: many
V: TRBV2
J: TRBJ2-5
D: -
length: 10

CDR3: CASNYGYEKLFF
DNA: TGTGCCAGCAACTACGGTTATGAAAAACTGTTTTTT
size: few
V: TRBV5-2
J: TRBJ1-4
D: -
length: 12

CDR3: CASSFVLQGDTEAFF
DNA: TGTGCCAGCAGCTTTGTTTTGCAGGGGGACACTGAAGCTTTCTTT
size: few
V: TRBV7-2
J: TRBJ1-1
D: TRBD1
length: 15

CDR3: CASSQETGAYEQYF
DNA: TGTGCCAGCAGCCAAGAGACAGGGGCCTACGAGCAGTACTTC
size: many
V: TRBV7-6
J: TRBJ2-7
D: TRBD1
length: 14

CDR3: CSARGPGTGGGSGANVLTF
DNA: TGCAGTGCTAGAGGACCCGGGACAGGGGGCGGCTCTGGGGCCAACGTCCTGACTTTC
size: -
V: TRBV20-1
J: TRBJ2-6
D: TRBD1
length: 19

CDR3: CASSEEVAEAFF
DNA: TGTGCCAGCAGCGAAGAGGTAGCTGAAGCTTTCTTT
size: few
V: TRBV7-9
J: TRBJ1-1
D: -
length: 12

CDR3: CSVETYRQGRYGYTF
DNA: TGCAGCGTTGAGACCTACCGACAGGGGCGCTATGGCTACACCTTC
size: -
V: TRBV29-1
J: TRBJ1-2
D: TRBD1
length: 15

CDR3: CASSLVGSHSYNEQYF
DNA: TGTGCCAGCAGCTTAGTGGGCTCGCACTCCTACAATGAGCAGTACTTC
size: -
V: TRBV7-2
J: TRBJ2-7
D: -
length: 16

CDR3: CASSPTGGAGLASPLHF
DNA: TGTGCCAGCAGCCCTACAGGGGGCGCTGGATTAGCTTCACCCCTCCACTTT
size: -
V: TRBV7-2
J: TRBJ1-6
D: TRBD1
length: 17

CDR3: CSAGQKTYEQYF
DNA: TGCAGTGCGGGACAGAAGACCTACGAGCAGTACTTC
size: -
V: TRBV20-1
J: TRBJ2-7
D: TRBD1
length: 12

CDR3: CASSHVGRAYYGYTF
DNA: TGCGCCAGCAGCCATGTGGGACGGGCTTACTATGGCTACACCTTC
size: few
V: TRBV4-1
J: TRBJ1-2
D: -
length: 15

CDR3: CASSSQGRPSGELFF
DNA: TGTGCCAGCAGTTCCCAGGGACGTCCCTCGGGGGAGCTGTTTTTT
size: few
V: TRBV6-6
J: TRBJ2-2
D: -
length: 15

CDR3: CASSQTSGSAGELFF
DNA: TGTGCCAGCAGCCAGACTAGCGGGAGCGCCGGGGAGCTGTTTTTT
size: -
V: TRBV7-9
J: TRBJ2-2
D: TRBD2
length: 15

CDR3: CASYTGGSSGANVLTF
DNA: TGCGCCAGCTACACAGGAGGGTCCTCTGGGGCCAACGTCCTGACTTTC
size: few
V: TRBV5-1
J: TRBJ2-6
D: -
length: 16

CDR3: CAIRGGGGRRTSSEDPETQYF
DNA: TGTGCCATCAGAGGTGGGGGGGGAAGAAGGACTTCATCGGAAGACCCAGAGACCCAGTACTTC
size: -
V: TRBV10-3
J: TRBJ2-5
D: TRBD2
length: 21

CDR3: CASSLAGGGNTEAFF
DNA: TGTGCCAGCAGCTTAGCGGGTGGGGGGAACACTGAAGCTTTCTTT
size: many
V: TRBV7-9
J: TRBJ1-1
D: -
length: 15

CDR3: CASSWTGKGETQYF
DNA: TGTGCCAGCAGCTGGACAGGGAAGGGAGAGACCCAGTACTTC
size: -
V: TRBV5-4
J: TRBJ2-5
D: TRBD1
length: 14

CDR3: CATSDPGEANTGELFF
DNA: TGTGCCACCAGTGACCCAGGGGAAGCGAACACCGGGGAGCTGTTTTTT
size: few
V: TRBV24-1
J: TRBJ2-2
D: -
length: 16

CDR3: CASSLFPLRSNTEAFF
DNA: TGTGCCAGCAGTTTATTCCCCCTCCGATCGAACACTGAAGCTTTCTTT
size: few
V: TRBV7-8
J: TRBJ1-1
D: -
length: 16

CDR3: CASSLGLSSYEQYF
DNA: TGTGCCAGCAGTTTAGGCCTGAGCTCCTACGAGCAGTACTTC
size: -
V: TRBV7-8
J: TRBJ2-7
D: -
length: 14

CDR3: CASGRRVGQPQHF
DNA: TGTGCCAGCGGGAGACGGGTGGGTCAGCCCCAGCATTTT
size: -
V: TRBV7-8
J: TRBJ1-5
D: -
length: 13

CDR3: CSARAARAGTNEKLFF
DNA: TGCAGTGCTAGAGCCGCCAGGGCCGGAACTAATGAAAAACTGTTTTTT
size: few
V: TRBV20-1
J: TRBJ1-4
D: -
length: 16

CDR3: CSRRRQGYTEAFF
DNA: TGCAGCAGAAGACGACAGGGCTACACTGAAGCTTTCTTT
size: -
V: TRBV29-1
J: TRBJ1-1
D: TRBD1
length: 13

CDR3: CASSLGPTGDYGYTF
DNA: TGTGCCAGCAGCTTAGGCCCAACAGGGGATTATGGCTACACCTTC
size: -
V: TRBV13
J: TRBJ1-2
D: TRBD1
length: 15

CDR3: CASPETRGYTF
DNA: TGTGCCAGCCCGGAAACGAGGGGCTACACCTTC
size: many
V: TRBV2
J: TRBJ1-2
D: -
length: 11

CDR3: CASRHGTQSHYGYTF
DNA: TGTGCCAGCAGACACGGGACTCAAAGTCACTATGGCTACACCTTC
size: -
V: TRBV7-8
J: TRBJ1-2
D: -
length: 15

CDR3: CASSDGGRSGSGF
DNA: TGTGCCAGCAGTGATGGGGGAAGGAGTGGGTCAGGATTC
size: few
V: TRBV2
J: TRBJ2-5
D: -
length: 13

CDR3: CASSYVTEAFGELFF
DNA: TGTGCCAGCAGTTACGTGACAGAAGCTTTCGGGGAGCTGTTTTTT
size: -
V: TRBV6-6
J: TRBJ2-2
D: -
length: 15

CDR3: CASSHFGTPSYEQYF
DNA: TGTGCTAGCAGCCACTTCGGGACACCCTCCTACGAGCAGTACTTC
size: -
V: TRBV5-8
J: TRBJ2-7
D: -
length: 15

CDR3: CASTRTGTGGEEQYF
DNA: TGTGCCAGCACGAGAACCGGGACAGGGGGCGAAGAGCAGTACTTC
size: few
V: TRBV6-6
J: TRBJ2-7
D: TRBD1
length: 15

CDR3: CASSFRQGGGGYTF
DNA: TGTGCCAGCAGCTTTAGGCAGGGAGGTGGCGGCTACACCTTC
size: many
V: TRBV7-9
J: TRBJ1-2
D: -
length: 14

CDR3: CASTPGRSRTEQYF
DNA: TGTGCCAGCACACCCGGGAGGTCCAGGACCGAGCAGTACTTC
size: many
V: TRBV7-6
J: TRBJ2-7
D: TRBD2
length: 14

CDR3: CASSELPFGGSSYEQYF
DNA: TGTGCCAGCAGTGAACTCCCCTTCGGGGGTAGCTCCTACGAGCAGTACTTC
size: -
V: TRBV2
J: TRBJ2-7
D: -
length: 17

CDR3: CSVEVGQGAIQPQHF
DNA: TGCAGCGTTGAAGTGGGACAGGGGGCGATTCAGCCCCAGCATTTT
size: -
V: TRBV29-1
J: TRBJ1-5
D: TRBD1
length: 15

CDR3: CASSIAALPGETQYF
DNA: TGTGCCAGTAGCATAGCGGCACTTCCGGGGGAGACCCAGTACTTC
size: -
V: TRBV7-8
J: TRBJ2-5
D: -
length: 15

CDR3: CASSEREPYEQYF
DNA: TGTGCCAGTAGTGAGCGGGAGCCCTACGAGCAGTACTTC
size: -
V: TRBV19
J: TRBJ2-7
D: TRBD2
length: 13

CDR3: CASRTGGEHTVAFF
DNA: TGCGCCAGCAGGACAGGGGGCGAACACACCGTCGCTTTCTTT
size: many
V: TRBV10-2
J: TRBJ1-1
D: TRBD1
length: 14

CDR3: CATGPGPYGYTF
DNA: TGCGCCACTGGCCCTGGACCGTATGGCTACACCTTC
size: -
V: TRBV10-2
J: TRBJ1-2
D: -
length: 12

CDR3: CASSLEGHIHEQYF
DNA: TGTGCCAGCAGCTTAGAGGGACATATCCACGAGCAGTACTTC
size: -
V: TRBV13
J: TRBJ2-7
D: -
length: 14

CDR3: CASSDPMNTEAFF
DNA: TGTGCCAGCAGTGATCCGATGAACACTGAAGCTTTCTTT
size: few
V: TRBV24-1
J: TRBJ1-1
D: -
length: 13

CDR3: CASNSKGDYEQYF
DNA: TGTGCCAGCAACAGTAAAGGGGACTACGAGCAGTACTTC
size: -
V: TRBV11-2
J: TRBJ2-7
D: -
length: 13